The clone carrying this T cell receptor beta chain was found many times. The antigen is not known. Authors of the study amplified TCR beta CDR3 regions from RNA transcripts. In the first-round RT-PCR of the TCR CDR3, the HTBI primer set was used. From the multiplex PCR reads, TCRdb called clonotypes with MiXCR, one entry per CDR3 protein. The table has about half a million distinct CDR3 sequences, around 16% seen once; the top ten hold approximately 32%. The data are from a study of T cells in Graves' hyperthyroidism and ophthalmopathy. General study points: Most thyroid clonotypes expanded above 0.001 were also detected in blood.

Trimming pared 5 bases from V and 10 bases from J, leaving 20 bases between. Germline loops: CDR1 MDHEN, CDR2 SYDVKM. CDR3 length: 14 residues. At least 3 on the Clinical Activity Score was recorded for ophthalmopathy patients, who also had NOSPECS grade at least 4 and duration under 3 months. Patients were excluded because of uncontrolled infection, other autoimmune disease, pregnancy or lactation. Diagnosis relied on clinical symptoms, serum thyroxine and TRAb, thyroid ultrasound and orbital computed tomography. The V gene is TRBV28, the J gene TRBJ1-1, with a possible D match to TRBD1 (5 bases). This clonotype originated in a woman aged 25 to 39 with Graves' ophthalmopathy. The sample comprised blood. The CDR3 coding sequence is TGTGCCAGCAGTAGTCGGGGTAGCGGGGCGCGAGCTTTCTTT. Protein: CASSSRGSGARAFF.